A single sample is the source of the 3 T cell receptor beta chains below, sequenced in a study of Ad26.COV2.S vaccination and SARS-CoV-2 variants. Described treatment: over 15 received Ad26.COV2.S at low or high dose, single or two shots; several received placebo; per-sample allocation not given. Following the first vaccine or placebo injection, samples were taken on day 63. Profiled with immunoSEQ multiplex PCR; TCRdb holds only in-frame clones, not every one. The sample lists about 680,000 clones, roughly 90% occurring once. The material was peripheral blood, obtained in a trial of Ad26.COV2.S vaccine versus placebo. All receptors come from a person aged 18-65 years who received the Ad26.COV2.S COVID-19 vaccine or a placebo.

The chain has TRBV15 and TRBJ1-4, with 7 positions matching TRBD1. Germline CDR1 is LNHNV and CDR2 is YYDKDF (reference sequence). The CDR3 has 15 residues. The junction had 5 bases not matched to a gene; V was cut back by 2 bases and J by 5 bases. CDR3 bases: TGTGCCACCAGCAGAACAGGACAGGTGAATGAAAAACTGTTTTTT. It is translated as CATSRTGQVNEKLFF.

The V and J genes are TRBV15 and TRBJ1-5; TRBD1 matches at 7 bases. The trim removed 2 bases at V and 9 bases at J, leaving 10 bases unmatched. The CDR3 consists of 15 residues. Germline CDR1 and CDR2: LNHNV and YYDKDF (reference sequence). Written as DNA, the CDR3 is TGTGCCACCAGCAGATCCGGACAGGCTAGATCGCCCCAGCATTTT. It yields the protein CATSRSGQARSPQHF.

The CDR3 nucleotides read TGTGCCAGCAGCTCCCCCCCTGCTAGCGGGAGAGGTCCCTACAATGAGCAGTTCTTC. It specifies CASSSPPASGRGPYNEQFF. V and J are TRBV6-6 and TRBJ2-1; 10 positions agree with TRBD2. Trimming took 6 bases from V and 2 from J; bases not matched to a gene: 16. The CDR3 sequence is 19 residues long. Germline-derived CDR1 and CDR2 are MNHNY and SVGAGI (reference sequence).